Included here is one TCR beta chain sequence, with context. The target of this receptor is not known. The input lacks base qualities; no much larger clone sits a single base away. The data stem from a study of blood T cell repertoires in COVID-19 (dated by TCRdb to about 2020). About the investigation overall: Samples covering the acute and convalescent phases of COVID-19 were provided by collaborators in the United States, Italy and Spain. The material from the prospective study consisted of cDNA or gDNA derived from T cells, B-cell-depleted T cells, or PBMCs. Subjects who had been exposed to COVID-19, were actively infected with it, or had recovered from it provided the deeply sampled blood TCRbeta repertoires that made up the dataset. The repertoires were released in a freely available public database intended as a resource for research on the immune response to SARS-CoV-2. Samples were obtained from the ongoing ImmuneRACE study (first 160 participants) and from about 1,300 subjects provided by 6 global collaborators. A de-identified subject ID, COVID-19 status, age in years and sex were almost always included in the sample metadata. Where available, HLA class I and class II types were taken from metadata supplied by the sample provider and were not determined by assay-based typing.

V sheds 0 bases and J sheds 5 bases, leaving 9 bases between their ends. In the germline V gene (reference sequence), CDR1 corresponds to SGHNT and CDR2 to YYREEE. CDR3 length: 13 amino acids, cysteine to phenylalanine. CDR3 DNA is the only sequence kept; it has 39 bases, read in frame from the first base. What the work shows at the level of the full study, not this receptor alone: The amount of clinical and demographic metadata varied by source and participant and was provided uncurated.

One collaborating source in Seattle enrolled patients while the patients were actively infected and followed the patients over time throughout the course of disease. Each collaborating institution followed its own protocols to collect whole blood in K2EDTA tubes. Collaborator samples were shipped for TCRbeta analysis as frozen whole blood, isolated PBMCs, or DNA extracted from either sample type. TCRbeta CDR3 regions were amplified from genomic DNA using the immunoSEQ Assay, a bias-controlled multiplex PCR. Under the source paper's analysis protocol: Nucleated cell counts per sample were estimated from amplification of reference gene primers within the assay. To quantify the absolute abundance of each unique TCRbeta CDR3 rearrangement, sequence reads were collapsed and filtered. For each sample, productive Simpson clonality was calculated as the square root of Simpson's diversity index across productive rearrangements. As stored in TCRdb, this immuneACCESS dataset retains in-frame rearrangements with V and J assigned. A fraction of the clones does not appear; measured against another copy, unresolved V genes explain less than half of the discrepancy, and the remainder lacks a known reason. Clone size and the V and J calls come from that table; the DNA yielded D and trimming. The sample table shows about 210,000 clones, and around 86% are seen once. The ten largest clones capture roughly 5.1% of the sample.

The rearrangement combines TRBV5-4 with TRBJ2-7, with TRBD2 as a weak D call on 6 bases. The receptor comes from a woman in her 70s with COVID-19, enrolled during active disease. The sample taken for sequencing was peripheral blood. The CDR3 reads CASSLVGGNEQYF. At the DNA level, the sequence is TGTGCCAGCAGCTTGGTCGGAGGGAACGAGCAGTACTTC.